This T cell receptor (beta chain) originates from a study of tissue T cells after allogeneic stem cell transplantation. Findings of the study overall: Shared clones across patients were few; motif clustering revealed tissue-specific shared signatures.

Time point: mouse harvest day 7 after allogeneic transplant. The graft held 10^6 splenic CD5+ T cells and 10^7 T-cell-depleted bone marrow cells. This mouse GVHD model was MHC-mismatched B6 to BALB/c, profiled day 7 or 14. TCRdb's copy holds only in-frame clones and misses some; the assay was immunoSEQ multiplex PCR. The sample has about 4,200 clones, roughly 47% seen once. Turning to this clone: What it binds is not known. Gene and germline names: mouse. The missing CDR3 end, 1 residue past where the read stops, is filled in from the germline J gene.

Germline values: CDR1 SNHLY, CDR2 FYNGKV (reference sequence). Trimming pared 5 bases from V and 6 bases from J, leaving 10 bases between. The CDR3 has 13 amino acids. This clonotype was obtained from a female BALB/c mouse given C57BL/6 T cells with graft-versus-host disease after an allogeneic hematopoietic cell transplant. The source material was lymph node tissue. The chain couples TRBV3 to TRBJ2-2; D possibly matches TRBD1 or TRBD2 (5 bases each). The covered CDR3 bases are TGTGCCAGCAGCCCCCCGGGGGCCGGGCAGCTCTAC. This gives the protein CASSPPGAGQLY. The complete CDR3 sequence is CASSPPGAGQLYF.